The 30 T cell receptor beta chains reported below all come from one sample, sequenced in a study of blood T cell repertoires in COVID-19. Method: immunoSEQ multiplex PCR; TCRdb's copy keeps in-frame clones and lacks some. The sample lists more than 95,000 clones; approximately 82% were seen once. The sequencing sample was made of peripheral blood. The receptors were gathered from a woman aged 45-59 years with acute or convalescent COVID-19.

The chain is built from TRBV10-2 and TRBJ2-7; 8 positions match TRBD1. The V and J ends lost 11 bases and 7 bases, in that order; junction bases with no gene match: 16. The CDR3 sequence is 14 residues long. From germline, CDR1 is WSHSY and CDR2 SAAADI. The CDR3 protein is CASNSGQGAWEQYF. Here the CDR3 DNA reads TGCGCCTCCAACTCGGGGCAGGGGGCTTGGGAGCAGTACTTC.

The chain couples TRBV7-9 to TRBJ2-7; 8 bases are a match to TRBD2. With 6 bases clipped from V and 5 bases from J, the junction kept 15 bases outside the gene matches. Germline CDR1 reads SEHNR; CDR2 reads FQNEAQ (reference sequence). CDR3 size: 16 residues. The CDR3 coding sequence is TGTGCCAGCAGTTATCCAACCGGGGGGGTCCGTGACGAGCAGTACTTC. Its translation: CASSYPTGGVRDEQYF.

The chain has TRBV6-5 and TRBJ2-5; perhaps TRBD1 as D (6 bases). The CDR3 consists of 13 residues. In germline, CDR1 is MNHEY, CDR2 SVGAGI. The V and J ends lost 8 bases and 2 bases respectively, with 12 bases between them. The CDR3 spells CASSPGTQETQYF. The CDR3 nucleotides are TGTGCCAGCTCCCCCGGGACACAAGAGACCCAGTACTTC.

The chain joins TRBV12-3 or TRBV12-4 to TRBJ1-2; D is undetermined. This CDR3 spans 13 amino acids. V gave up 5 bases and J gave up 8 bases, with 15 bases separating them. As DNA, the CDR3 is TGTGCCAGCAGTCCCCGGATCGGAGTGGGCTACACCTTC. This codes for CASSPRIGVGYTF.

The V gene is TRBV3-1 (or the pseudogene TRBV3-2), the J gene TRBJ2-2, with TRBD2 matching 8 bases. Unmatched junction bases numbered 7, after V lost 1 base and J lost 3 bases. The V gene's germline CDR1 is LGHDT and CDR2 YNNKEL (reference sequence). The CDR3 has 17 amino acids. CDR3 residues: CASSQGPAGAYTGELFF. CDR3 nucleotides: TGTGCCAGCAGCCAAGGGCCAGCGGGGGCCTACACCGGGGAGCTGTTTTTT.

V gene TRBV7-6 combines with J gene TRBJ1-3; D is undetermined. CDR3 size: 17 residues. Germline V CDR1 and CDR2: SGHVS, FNYEAQ. Trimming left V 3 bases short and J 3 bases short, with 18 bases between. Here the CDR3 reads CASSFTGPPSGGNTIYF. The CDR3 nucleotides read TGTGCCAGCAGCTTTACGGGTCCCCCATCGGGTGGAAACACCATATATTTT. Combining the CDR3 with reference TRBV7-6 and TRBJ1-3 gives the whole variable domain GAGVSQSPRYKVTKRGQDVALRCDPISGHVSLYWYRQALGQGPEFLTYFNYEAQQDKSGLPNDRFSAERPEGSISTLTIQRTEQRDSAMYRCASSFTGPPSGGNTIYFGEGSWLTVV.

This chain connects TRBV2 to TRBJ2-2; D remains unclear. V was pared by 7 bases and J by 5 bases, with 11 bases between. Germline CDR1 SNHLY, CDR2 FYNNEI. CDR3 length: 13 residues. CDR3 DNA: TGTGCCAGCATCGGGTATGCGACCGGGGAGCTGTTTTTT. This sequence encodes CASIGYATGELFF.

The chain combines TRBV7-9 with TRBJ1-3, with a weak D call TRBD1 (5 bases). The length of the CDR3 is 15 residues. Germline V CDR1 and CDR2: SEHNR, FQNEAQ (reference sequence). Deletions cut 5 bases from V and 0 bases from J, with 11 bases between. CDR3 DNA: TGTGCCAGCAGCGCCACAGGCTACTCTGGAAACACCATATATTTT. The encoded protein is CASSATGYSGNTIYF.

V gene TRBV4-1 combines with J gene TRBJ2-1; TRBD1 agrees at 7 bases. CDR1 MGHRA and CDR2 YSYEKL come from the germline V gene. The CDR3 runs 15 residues. The V segment lost 1 base and the J segment 6 bases; nucleotides outside the gene matches: 6. The CDR3 region has the DNA TGCGCCAGCAGCCAAGGAGACAGGGCGGCCAATGAGCAGTTCTTC. Its translation is CASSQGDRAANEQFF.

This rearrangement joins TRBV4-2 to TRBJ1-2; tentatively, D is TRBD1 (6 bases). Germline CDR1 and CDR2: LGHNA and YNFKEQ. The V end was cut by 3 bases, the J end by 7 bases, with 12 bases between. This CDR3 has 13 amino acids. The CDR3 sequence: CASSQSGVVGYTF. DNA for the CDR3: TGTGCCAGCAGCCAGTCAGGGGTGGTTGGCTACACCTTC.

The chain uses TRBV2 and TRBJ1-1, with D unresolved. V lost 7 bases and J 1 base, leaving 13 bases between the germline ends. The germline V gene encodes CDR1 SNHLY and CDR2 FYNNEI. The CDR3 sequence is 14 residues long. The CDR3 DNA sequence: TGTGCCAGCACTCTGGAGCTGGGGAACACTGAAGCTTTCTTT. This sequence encodes CASTLELGNTEAFF. Full variable domain (rest looked up from reference TRBV2 and TRBJ1-1): EPEVTQTPSHQVTQMGQEVILRCVPISNHLYFYWYRQILGQKVEFLVSFYNNEISEKSEIFDDQFSVERPDGSNFTLKIRSTKLEDSAMYFCASTLELGNTEAFFGQGTRLTVV.

J is TRBJ2-2 and V is TRBV18; a weak D match, TRBD2 (6 bases). Deletions cut 2 bases from V and 7 bases from J, with 14 bases between. CDR3 length: 15 amino acids. Germline CDR1 is KGHSH and CDR2 is LQKENI. The CDR3 region is CASSPWGGKIGELFF. The CDR3, as DNA: TGTGCCAGCTCACCATGGGGCGGGAAGATCGGGGAGCTGTTTTTT.

The chain combines TRBV7-8 with TRBJ1-2; TRBD1 aligns across 9 bases. J gave up 0 bases and V 5 bases, and 4 bases lay outside the gene matches. Germline assignment: CDR1 SGHVS and CDR2 FQNEAQ. The CDR3 covers 15 residues. Written as DNA, the CDR3 is TGTGCCAGCAGCCTGACAGGGGGGGCTAACTATGGCTACACCTTC. Amino acids: CASSLTGGANYGYTF.

The rearrangement links TRBV28 to TRBJ1-2, with no clear D. Trimming shortened V by 8 bases and J by 5 bases, and 12 bases separated the two germline ends. Germline V gene lookup returns CDR1 MDHEN and CDR2 SYDVKM. This CDR3 spans 12 amino acids. CDR3 sequence (DNA): TGTGCCAGCGCGATTGGGAGTTATGGCTACACCTTC. Translating gives CASAIGSYGYTF.

This clone was seen only once. The chain recombines TRBV7-2 with TRBJ2-1; possible D gene TRBD2, 5 bases. Trimming took 7 bases from V and 3 from J, leaving 19 bases between them. CDR1 and CDR2 from the germline V gene are SGHTA and FQGNSA. The CDR3 consists of 16 residues. The CDR3 nucleotides read TGTGCCAGCAAGAACCTAGCATCGGGGAGCTACAATGAGCAGTTCTTC. Protein: CASKNLASGSYNEQFF. The full variable domain, rest sourced from reference TRBV7-2 and TRBJ2-1, is GAGVSQSPSNKVTEKGKDVELRCDPISGHTALYWYRQSLGQGLEFLIYFQGNSAPDKSGLPSDRFSAERTGGSVSTLTIQRTQQEDSAVYLCASKNLASGSYNEQFFGPGTRLTVL.

This clone was recorded a few times. V usage is TRBV4-1 and J usage is TRBJ1-2; D is uncertain. Deletions cut 0 bases from V and 1 base from J, with 9 bases between. This CDR3 region has 15 residues. In germline, CDR1 is MGHRA, CDR2 YSYEKL. CDR3 sequence (DNA): TGCGCCAGCAGCCAAGATCCGGGGATTAACTATGGCTACACCTTC. Protein: CASSQDPGINYGYTF.

This chain joins TRBV18 and TRBJ1-1; D remains unclear. V dropped 4 bases and J dropped 3 bases, with 21 bases sitting between them. The CDR3 contains 17 residues. The germline V gene encodes CDR1 KGHSH and CDR2 LQKENI. The CDR3 protein is CASSLLLGGIPDTEAFF. In DNA form, the CDR3 reads TGTGCCAGCTCACTTTTGCTAGGCGGGATCCCCGACACTGAAGCTTTCTTT.

The J gene is TRBJ1-5, the V gene TRBV5-8; the match to TRBD1 covers 9 bases. Trimming at V came to 4 bases and at J to 7 bases, leaving 12 bases not matched to a gene. Germline V gene sequence: CDR1 SGHTS, CDR2 YDEGEE. CDR3 length: 16 residues. The CDR3 reads CASSLGYRGLRQPQHF. DNA of the CDR3: TGTGCCAGCAGCCTGGGCTACAGGGGGCTGAGGCAGCCCCAGCATTTT.

This clone showed up just once. This chain links TRBV27 with TRBJ1-4; possibly TRBD1 for D (5 bases). The ends were cut back, 8 bases at V and 5 bases at J, with 12 bases in the middle. The CDR3 has 13 residues. The germline CDR1 and CDR2 sequences are MNHEY and SMNVEV (reference sequence). CDR3 DNA sequence: TGTGCCAGCGGAATCCAGGGCAATGAAAAACTGTTTTTT. Protein sequence: CASGIQGNEKLFF.

The V gene is TRBV18, the J gene TRBJ2-7; 9 bases line up with TRBD1. Losses at the gene ends were 2 bases for V and 6 bases for J; bases not matched to a gene: 11. CDR1 and CDR2 from the germline V gene are KGHSH and LQKENI. The CDR3 runs 16 residues. CDR3 protein: CASSPTTGTGYFEQYF. The DNA for the CDR3 is TGTGCCAGCTCACCAACAACCGGGACAGGGTATTTCGAGCAGTACTTC.

J is TRBJ1-5 and V is TRBV19; TRBD1 might be the D (6 bases). Germline lookup yields CDR1 LNHDA and CDR2 SQIVND (reference sequence). Trimming removed 3 bases at V and 7 bases at J, with 13 bases between. The CDR3 totals 14 residues. CDR3 region: CASSIRQAQQPQHF. In nucleotides, the CDR3 is TGTGCCAGTAGTATCCGACAGGCCCAACAGCCCCAGCATTTT.

In this sample, this clone turned up a few times. The chain combines TRBV6-5 with TRBJ2-3, with D possibly being TRBD1 (6 bases). The germline V gene encodes CDR1 MNHEY and CDR2 SVGAGI. Between the trimmed V and J ends, which lost 8 bases and 6 bases, there was a span of 18 bases. CDR3 length: 14 amino acids. In nucleotides, the CDR3 is TGTGCCAGCGACGCCATGGGGGCCCCTGATACGCAGTATTTT. Its translation: CASDAMGAPDTQYF.

The CDR3 bases are TGTGCCAGCAGTGGGTGGAGGAGTAATGAAAAACTGTTTTTT. This sequence encodes CASSGWRSNEKLFF. The chain links TRBV2 to TRBJ1-4; no clear D gene. CDR3 length equals 14 residues. Trimming stripped 4 bases from V and 4 bases from J, with 10 bases between. Per the germline V gene, CDR1 is SNHLY and CDR2 is FYNNEI.

This clone was found a few times. The chain carries TRBV5-4 and TRBJ2-3; 9 bases match TRBD2. J was trimmed by 2 bases and V by 1 base; bases with no gene match: 2. Germline assignment: CDR1 SGHNT and CDR2 YYREEE (reference sequence). The CDR3 consists of 15 residues. CDR3 coding DNA: TGTGCCAGCAGCTTGTCTAGCGGGAACACAGATACGCAGTATTTT. It yields the protein CASSLSSGNTDTQYF.

The chain combines TRBV4-1 with TRBJ2-1; the match to TRBD1 covers 8 bases. Germline CDR1 and CDR2: MGHRA and YSYEKL. The CDR3 covers 11 residues. The J segment lost 12 bases and the V segment lost 5 bases, leaving 3 bases of the junction unmatched. The CDR3 sequence is CASSGGTGQFF. CDR3 DNA: TGCGCCAGCAGCGGCGGGACAGGGCAGTTCTTC.

The J gene is TRBJ2-3, the V gene TRBV29-1, with a weak D call TRBD2 (6 bases). Germline V gene lookup returns CDR1 SQVTM and CDR2 ANQGSEA. Trimming shortened V by 3 bases and J by 3 bases, and 13 bases separated the two germline ends. The CDR3 covers 14 residues. The CDR3 reads CSVEGGRGTDTQYF. CDR3 in DNA: TGCAGCGTTGAGGGGGGTCGAGGGACAGATACGCAGTATTTT.

The rearrangement uses TRBV19 and TRBJ1-5, with D maybe TRBD1 (5 bases). CDR3 length: 14 residues. V lost 6 bases, J lost 6 bases, and 15 bases lay in between. Germline V gene data show CDR1 as LNHDA and CDR2 as SQIVND (reference sequence). In DNA form, the CDR3 reads TGTGCCAGTAGCTCAGGGTTGTCCGGTCAGCCCCAGCATTTT. Its protein product is CASSSGLSGQPQHF.

This chain links TRBV14 with TRBJ1-2; D is unresolved. The V end lost 1 base, the J end lost 4 bases, and 7 bases lay between the germline ends. There are 13 residues in the CDR3. Germline V gene sequence: CDR1 SGHDN, CDR2 FVKESK. Written as DNA, the CDR3 is TGTGCCAGCAGCCAAGGCGGGCCCTATGGCTACACCTTC. Its translation: CASSQGGPYGYTF.

CDR3 loop: CSVVRIQGNEQFF. For the CDR3, the DNA is TGCAGCGTTGTAAGGATTCAGGGCAATGAGCAGTTCTTC. The chain links TRBV29-1 to TRBJ2-1; weak D call: TRBD1 (5 bases). Between the trimmed V and J ends, which lost 4 bases and 6 bases, there was a span of 13 bases. The length of the CDR3 is 13 residues. Germline values: CDR1 SQVTM, CDR2 ANQGSEA.

The V gene is TRBV6-5, the J gene TRBJ1-5, with D perhaps matching TRBD1 (5 bases). V was cut by 6 bases and J by 7 bases, with 16 bases left in between. Germline CDR1 and CDR2: MNHEY and SVGAGI. The CDR3 has 14 amino acids. The CDR3 sequence: CASRPSGLGQPQHF. Written as DNA, the CDR3 is TGTGCCAGCAGACCATCAGGGTTGGGGCAGCCCCAGCATTTT.